Sequencing of this T cell receptor beta chain was carried out in a study of identical twins. One entry per CDR3 protein results from TCRdb running MiXCR on the 5' RACE reads. The profile shows fewer than 550,000 distinct CDR3 sequences, 14% of them singletons. The V gene's germline CDR1 is SGDLS and CDR2 YYNGEE. This CDR3 has 15 residues. V shed 4 bases, J shed 8 bases, and the junction held 9 bases outside the gene matches. These same records also appear under a second study, on yellow fever vaccine responses in identical twins.

This chain connects TRBV9 to TRBJ2-1, with 10 bases that match TRBD2. This receptor was obtained from a young woman in good health. The sample was CD4+ T cells sorted from blood. DNA for the CDR3: TGTGCCAGCAGCACACGGCTAGCGGGAGTTTATGAGCAGTTCTTC. Amino acids: CASSTRLAGVYEQFF.